The 18 T cell receptor beta chains in this list originate from one sample, sequenced in a study of T cells after yellow fever vaccination. TCRdb passed the 5' RACE reads through MiXCR, listing each CDR3 protein once. The sample has 110,000 to 150,000 distinct CDR3 sequences, 6.6% seen once; the top ten hold 0.55% to 0.7%. The specimen comprised CD4+ T cells sorted from PBMCs, sampled 10 days after the yellow fever booster vaccination. The receptors shown here come from a man aged 30-40 years who received the YFV17D yellow fever vaccine.

This clonotype was counted many times. The V gene is TRBV7-2, the J gene TRBJ1-4; D not resolved. Trimming left V 4 bases short and J 7 bases short, with 13 bases between. The CDR3 totals 14 residues. Germline loops: CDR1 SGHTA, CDR2 FQGNSA. In nucleotides, the CDR3 is TGTGCCAGCAGCTCAGACCCGGTGGGTGAAAAACTGTTTTTT. Protein sequence: CASSSDPVGEKLFF.

This clonotype was found many times. The chain has TRBV19 and TRBJ2-7; possibly TRBD2 for D (7 bases). Between the trimmed V and J ends, which lost 6 bases and 4 bases, there was a span of 25 bases. Germline-derived CDR1 and CDR2 are LNHDA and SQIVND (reference sequence). This CDR3 has 17 residues. In DNA, the CDR3 is TGTGCCAGTAGGTATAATAGGGGGGGACCCCCCTTGTACGAGCAGTACTTC. It encodes CASRYNRGGPPLYEQYF.

This clonotype was seen many times. V and J are TRBV7-6 and TRBJ1-1, with TRBD1 as a possible D gene (6 bases). V lost 1 base and J lost 0, with 18 bases in between. The CDR3 extends over 18 amino acids. Germline CDR1 is SGHVS and CDR2 is FNYEAQ. The DNA for the CDR3 is TGTGCCAGCAGCTTAGGGGGACGACGGAGGGGGATGAACACTGAAGCTTTCTTT. Translated, it gives CASSLGGRRRGMNTEAFF. The complete variable domain, with remaining parts taken from reference TRBV7-6 and TRBJ1-1, reads GAGVSQSPRYKVTKRGQDVALRCDPISGHVSLYWYRQALGQGPEFLTYFNYEAQQDKSGLPNDRFSAERPEGSISTLTIQRTEQRDSAMYRCASSLGGRRRGMNTEAFFGQGTRLTVV.

This clonotype was counted ten times or more. The gene calls are TRBV18 and TRBJ2-2, with unresolved D. Trimming shortened V by 3 bases and J by 6 bases, and 5 bases separated the two germline ends. Germline CDR1 is KGHSH and CDR2 is LQKENI. The CDR3 is 12 amino acids. The CDR3 nucleotides read TGTGCCAGCTCACCCCCTGCCGGGGAGCTGTTTTTT. Translated, it gives CASSPPAGELFF.

In this sample, this clonotype turned up many times. This rearrangement joins TRBV12-3 or TRBV12-4 to TRBJ2-4; possible D gene TRBD1, 6 bases. The V end was cut by 5 bases, the J end by 1 base, with 12 bases between. This CDR3 spans 15 amino acids. The CDR3 nucleotides are TGTGCCAGCAGTACAGGGCCCCTCGCCAAAAACATTCAGTACTTC. Amino acid sequence: CASSTGPLAKNIQYF.

This clonotype was recorded many times. CDR3 residues: CSARGTAGYTF. The CDR3 region has the DNA TGCAGTGCTAGAGGGACGGCGGGCTACACCTTC. This rearrangement joins TRBV20-1 to TRBJ1-2; the D is unclear. The germline CDR1 and CDR2 sequences are DFQATT and SNEGSKA (reference sequence). V was pared by 1 base and J by 8 bases, with 8 bases between. The CDR3 consists of 11 residues.

The sample holds a few counts of this clonotype. The chain employs TRBV7-2 and TRBJ2-7, with 7 bases identical to TRBD2. The CDR3 is made up of 14 amino acids. Per the germline V gene, CDR1 is SGHTA and CDR2 is FQGNSA. With 4 bases clipped from V and 1 base from J, the junction kept 4 bases outside the gene matches. The DNA for the CDR3 is TGTGCCAGCAGCTCGGCGGGAGTGTCCTACGAGCAGTACTTC. This translates into CASSSAGVSYEQYF.

The gene calls are TRBV12-3 or TRBV12-4 and TRBJ2-7; D perhaps matches TRBD1 (6 bases). Trimming shortened V by 6 bases and J by 0 bases, and 15 bases separated the two germline ends. This CDR3 has 15 residues. CDR3 sequence reads: CASSLTGYNSYEQYF. In DNA, the CDR3 is TGTGCCAGCAGCCTCACAGGGTACAACTCCTACGAGCAGTACTTC.

This clonotype appeared many times. The chain joins TRBV5-6 to TRBJ2-3, with D unresolved. The V gene lost 1 base and the J gene lost 2 bases, with 14 bases spanning the gap. The CDR3 extends over 16 amino acids. Germline V CDR1 and CDR2: SGHDT, YYEEEE. This CDR3 is CASSLSVRRITDTQYF. Written as DNA, the CDR3 is TGTGCCAGCAGCTTGAGTGTCCGCCGGATCACAGATACGCAGTATTTT.

This clonotype was detected ten times or more. This rearrangement joins TRBV6-1 to TRBJ2-3, with 9 nucleotides matching TRBD2. This CDR3 is built from 14 residues. V dropped 8 bases and J dropped 0; count of bases not matched to a gene: 3. Germline V gene data show CDR1 as MNHNS and CDR2 as SASEGT. CDR3 residues: CASSSGASTDTQYF. Written as DNA, the CDR3 is TGTGCCAGCTCTAGCGGGGCGAGCACAGATACGCAGTATTTT.

This clonotype was observed many times. The V gene is TRBV12-3 or TRBV12-4, the J gene TRBJ2-1; 9 bases fit TRBD2. CDR3 length equals 16 residues. V lost 6 bases and J lost 1; bases outside the gene matches: 7. CDR3 residues: CASRLQAGGSYNEQFF. CDR3 coding DNA: TGTGCCAGCAGACTCCAAGCGGGAGGTTCCTACAATGAGCAGTTCTTC.

This clonotype has ten or more counts. The chain is built from TRBV7-2 and TRBJ2-3; TRBD2 is a possible D gene (6 bases). Trimming removed 8 bases at V and 4 bases at J, with 19 bases between. CDR1 and CDR2 (germline): SGHTA, FQGNSA. The CDR3 sequence is 15 residues long. The CDR3 coding sequence is TGTGCCAGCTCCCCCCAGACGGGAGAGGCAGATACGCAGTATTTT. This codes for CASSPQTGEADTQYF.

The chain couples TRBV7-9 to TRBJ2-5; D uncertain. Per the germline V gene, CDR1 is SEHNR and CDR2 is FQNEAQ (reference sequence). There are 14 residues in the CDR3. Trimming removed 5 bases from V and 7 bases from J, with 17 bases in between. CDR3 sequence: CASSPLLSLGTQYF. The CDR3 nucleotides are TGTGCCAGCAGCCCCCTTCTGAGTTTGGGGACCCAGTACTTC. The whole variable domain, remainder taken from reference TRBV7-9 and TRBJ2-5, is DTGVSQNPRHKITKRGQNVTFRCDPISEHNRLYWYRQTLGQGPEFLTYFQNEAQLEKSRLLSDRFSAERPKGSFSTLEIQRTEQGDSAMYLCASSPLLSLGTQYFGPGTRLLVL.

The chain couples TRBV10-3 to TRBJ1-2; 8 bases are shared with TRBD1. The germline CDR1 and CDR2 sequences are ENHRY and SYGVKD. The junction had 8 bases not matched to a gene; V was cut back by 4 bases and J by 7 bases. CDR3 length equals 14 residues. The CDR3 here is CAISGQPGGSGYTF. CDR3 nucleotides: TGTGCCATCAGTGGCCAACCAGGGGGCTCTGGCTACACCTTC.

This clonotype was recorded many times. The chain has TRBV7-2 and TRBJ1-5; no definite D call. This CDR3 is 15 amino acids long. Germline V gene data show CDR1 as SGHTA and CDR2 as FQGNSA. V shed 6 bases and J shed 3 bases, with 15 bases lying between them. CDR3 sequence: CASSAVNHYNQPQHF. CDR3 DNA sequence: TGTGCCAGCAGTGCCGTGAACCACTACAATCAGCCCCAGCATTTT.

This clonotype was detected ten times or more. This chain connects TRBV5-1 to TRBJ2-1; 7 bases are a match to TRBD2. This CDR3 has 15 amino acids. Trimming cost V 1 base and J 4 bases; bases outside gene matches: 5. From germline, CDR1 is SGHRS and CDR2 YFSETQ. CDR3 coding DNA: TGCGCCAGCAGCTTGTTGGCTAGCGGTTACAATGAGCAGTTCTTC. It is translated as CASSLLASGYNEQFF.

The table lists this clonotype with many counts. V gene TRBV6-5 combines with J gene TRBJ2-1, with 8 positions matching TRBD1. This CDR3 has 16 residues. Germline V gene lookup returns CDR1 MNHEY and CDR2 SVGAGI. The V and J ends lost 2 bases and 7 bases, in that order; junction bases with no gene match: 10. CDR3 in amino acids: CASSYTGGVTQNEQFF. CDR3 bases: TGTGCCAGCAGTTACACAGGGGGAGTAACACAAAATGAGCAGTTCTTC.

This clonotype has ten or more counts. V and J are TRBV10-2 and TRBJ2-1, with D unresolved. CDR1 and CDR2 from the germline V gene are WSHSY and SAAADI. Trimming shortened V by 8 bases and J by 0 bases, and 8 bases separated the two germline ends. This CDR3 is 13 amino acids long. In nucleotides, the CDR3 is TGCGCCAGCTGTACCGGCTCCTACAATGAGCAGTTCTTC. Residues: CASCTGSYNEQFF.